This T cell receptor (beta chain) was retrieved from a study of cytomegalovirus exposure and HLA in healthy donors (dated by TCRdb to 2017 to 2019). General notes on the study: In an earlier analysis of some 610 of the donors, around 300 Gb of sequence data and approximately 100 million unique TCR beta sequences from about 179 million T cells were reported. An early release covering around 630 HLA-typed donors comprised roughly 300 gigabases of sequencing data and approximately 80 million unique TCR sequences. Donor age, sex, ethnicity and CMV serostatus were compiled alongside the repertoire data. The study aimed to test whether signatures of past pathogen exposure could be identified by cataloging public T cell receptors. HLA typing covered class I and class II loci at four-digit resolution. Rather than using new phenotypic data, the later analysis identified candidate immune exposures from TCR beta sequences and from how often those sequences occurred across donors. The study used immunosequencing to profile the T cell repertoires of around 600 subjects and linked those repertoires to cytomegalovirus serostatus. In a later genetic analysis, genome-wide SNP genotypes for about 65% of the roughly 700 donors were used, and that subset was treated as a discovery cohort. In addition to the first cohort of 500 to 850 subjects, a separate validation cohort of around 110 different subjects was used. Of the 398 genotyped donors, less than 85% were placed in the genetic ancestry cluster associated with self-reported Caucasian donors. All discovery cohort repertoires had been generated using a single sequencing platform. About five DR-DQ haplotypes were handled as single units for association and clustering, since linkage in the cohort was strong. An earlier analysis of several hundred of the donors used high-throughput TCR beta sequencing to judge whether each TCR beta V gene segment behaved as functional or pseudogenic. In a later analysis, previously published TCR beta repertoires from hundreds of donors were re-analyzed and high-resolution HLA genotyping was added so that TCR occurrence patterns could be studied. Among about 400 genotyped donors of the cohort, an average of about 240,000 unique TCR beta nucleotide sequences was sequenced per donor, of which about 18% were non-productive. The study combined high-throughput TCR immunosequencing, statistical association of individual TCRs with disease status, and machine learning to predict cytomegalovirus infection status. The number of typed donors differed by locus: roughly 620-640 for A, B, C, DRB1 and DQB1; 500 to 550 for DQA1; over 600 for DPA1; and 450 to 480 for DPB1.

Turning to this clone: Its antigen is unknown. One end of the junction varies from germline; a read error may be responsible.

The cohort was made up of 500 to 850 healthy bone marrow donors. Cohort members were all nominally healthy when sampled, although unrecorded immune exposures were likely present. The donor tested CMV seronegative and was one of the 352 seronegative cohort members. Each donor provided a peripheral blood sample, and peripheral blood mononuclear cells were used for TCR beta sequencing. The Qiagen DNeasy Blood Extraction Kit was used to extract genomic DNA from the blood cell samples. The method was the immunoSEQ multiplex PCR assay. The multiplex PCR relied on a mix of 60 forward primers for TCR Vbeta segments and 13 reverse primers for TCR Jbeta segments. The CDR3 region of rearranged TCR beta genes was amplified from genomic DNA with a multiplex PCR assay. On the Illumina HiSeq System, the amplified TCR beta libraries were sequenced as 87-base-pair reads. As for how the authors treated the data: A later analysis tallied tens of millions of unique TCR beta chains across the approximately 670 repertoires, and around 10 million of those chains were shared by two or more donors. To remove PCR and sequencing errors, raw reads were error-corrected and collapsed into unique sequences using a nearest-neighbor algorithm that merged closely related sequences. Alignment of CDR3 sequences to IMGT reference sequences was used to assign V, D and J gene segments. For a sequence to be retained, a match of at least six nucleotides was required to both a V gene segment and a J gene segment. Rearrangements were classified as productive when the CDR3 lacked stop codons and remained in frame with V and J, and all other rearrangements were classified as non-productive. Following IMGT convention, CDR3 was defined as the stretch from the second conserved V-encoded cysteine up to the conserved J-encoded phenylalanine. Sequences without an unambiguous match to a single V gene segment were excluded from the earlier analysis of approximately 600 of the donors. An earlier analysis of fewer than 750 of the donors called V segments functional above 56.7% productive rearrangements and segregating when the between-donor standard deviation exceeded 5%. A statistical classification framework was developed to diagnose cytomegalovirus status using the catalog of TCR beta chain sequences. A later analysis assigned V and J genes by comparing TCR nucleotide sequences with IMGT/GENE-DB human TR gene sequences. Using the TCRdist pipeline, a later analysis assigned CDR3 sequences along with most-parsimonious VDJ recombination scenarios. In a later analysis, each TCR beta chain was defined by its CDR3 amino acid sequence together with its V-gene family, and reads without a unique V-gene family were excluded. In a later analysis, 450 to 600 highly shared, low-generation-probability nucleotide sequences were removed to address suspected cross-contamination and a sequencing artifact. In a later analysis, a clonal expansion index was calculated for each public chain from normalized within-repertoire ranks of inferred template counts. A later analysis computed generation probabilities with a VDJ recombination model fitted to out-of-frame rearrangements, and checked the results against IGoR. Hypergeometric tests were used in a later analysis to score TCR-TCR, TCR-HLA and TCR-CMV co-occurrence, with a repertoire-size bias correction applied to the TCR pairs. To estimate false discovery rates, a later analysis permuted the HLA or CMV assignments 20 times. A later analysis grouped co-occurring TCRs with DBSCAN, adding TCRdist sequence similarity when clustering within HLA-allele-positive subsets. Repertoires with fewer than 30,000 or more than 120,000 public chains, plus five repertoires with anomalous nucleotide sharing, were excluded from co-occurrence clustering. TCRdb obtained this table from immuneACCESS and retained in-frame rearrangements with V and J assigned. These tables miss some clones; where compared with another copy, unresolved V genes account for less than half of the shortfall, and the remainder is unexplained. The V and J calls and the clone size are those of that table, but D and trimming were determined from the DNA. This sample comprises approximately 32,000 clones, approximately 80% of them detected only once. The biggest ten clones account for 3.6% of the sample.

On the study overall, not on this receptor specifically: An association between a missense DCLRE1C variant and V-gene and J-gene trimming of TCR beta chains was found in a later genetic analysis and replicated in an independent cohort. Because counts were too low, more than 15 rarely observed V segments, including chromosome 9 orphons, were left out of the earlier analysis of some 640 of the donors. Cytomegalovirus status was reported to be diagnosed by the classifier with high specificity and sensitivity in both the original and validation cohorts. Linkage disequilibrium might explain the correlated functional status among segregating V segments, but an unknown experimental factor could not be ruled out. The cohort was sequenced for TCR beta chains only, and without alpha or paired-chain data the features that could be detected were limited. Broadly in line with IMGT annotations, most TCR beta V segments showed up in productive rearrangements about 87% or about 30% of the time in an earlier analysis of a few hundred of the donors. While some public TCRs were present in many individuals, most TCR sequences turned up only very rarely across donors. A few of the identified cytomegalovirus-associated TCR beta chains were confirmed in vitro to be specific for cytomegalovirus antigens. Assigning TCR associations to individual alleles was difficult when HLA alleles, especially DR and DQ, strongly co-occurred. A cluster of highly shared sequence variants was judged likely to be a technical artifact of the sequencing pipeline. Sequencing depth was assumed to be roughly uniform across donors in the presence/absence analyses, though that assumption may not hold. In a later analysis, several top co-occurrence clusters were reported to appear linked to parvovirus B19, influenza, CMV and Epstein-Barr virus. In the study, 164 TCR beta chains were listed as associated with cytomegalovirus. In a later analysis, most CMV-associated TCR beta chains were found to appear HLA-restricted, with HLA associations seemingly driven largely by CMV exposure. A later analysis found that HLA-associated TCR beta chains were more clonally expanded and had lower generation probabilities than equally common non-associated chains. According to the authors, the approach could potentially be generalized to other disease states and immunological phenotypes. A later analysis associated some 17,000 TCR beta sequences with specific HLA alleles at a false discovery rate of 0.05. A further reported finding was that TCR beta sequences accurately predicted the HLA-A and HLA-B alleles for most subjects in the first cohort. Immune exposure information for the cohort was limited to CMV serostatus. According to a later analysis, TCR association rates differed among HLA loci, with DRB1 alleles showing the most associated TCRs and HLA-C alleles showing the fewest. Because HLA typing was unavailable for some donors at each locus, only the typed subset was used in association tests. In a later genetic analysis, fewer N-insertions in productive TCRs were reported among donors in an Asian-associated ancestry cluster than the roughly 640-donor mean.

Input material: PBMCs. The receptor was derived from a woman aged 18-35 years in good health and CMV-seronegative.

The CDR3 is CASSLGGGLGPNYSYTF. The DNA sequence is given as TGTGCCAGCAGCTTAGGAGGGGGCCTCGGACCTAACTATAGCTACACCTTC. The sequence joins TRBV7-6 to TRBJ1-2; 7 bases in the middle match TRBD1. CDR1 SGHVS and CDR2 FNYEAQ are derived from the germline V gene. The cysteine opens and the phenylalanine closes a CDR3 of 17 amino acids. Just CDR3 DNA is preserved here, 51 bases in frame from base 1. The CDR3 plus the reference TRBV7-6 and TRBJ1-2 genes for the other parts give the full variable domain: GAGVSQSPRYKVTKRGQDVALRCDPISGHVSLYWYRQALGQGPEFLTYFNYEAQQDKSGLPNDRFSAERPEGSISTLTIQRTEQRDSAMYRCASSLGGGLGPNYSYTFGSGTRLTVV.